The 28 T cell receptor beta chains given below trace back to one sample, sequenced in a study of shared T cell receptors in the human thymus. Assay: immunoSEQ multiplex PCR; the TCRdb copy retains only in-frame clones and omits some. The sample yields hundreds of thousands of clones, 87% seen once. The same sample was also studied in work on human thymus T cells.

The sample was thymocytes. These receptors originate from a boy under two years old with a congenital heart defect.

The rearrangement links TRBV29-1 to TRBJ1-1; tentative D call: TRBD1 (5 bases). V was pared by 2 bases and J by 11 bases, with 12 bases between. The V gene's germline CDR1 is SQVTM and CDR2 ANQGSEA. This CDR3 has 11 residues. The CDR3 spells CSVERGRGAFF. CDR3 coding DNA: TGCAGCGTTGAAAGGGGTAGGGGCGCTTTCTTT.

This sequence joins TRBV9 and TRBJ2-4; D is perhaps TRBD1 (6 bases). Trimming removed 4 bases at V and 7 bases at J, with 12 bases between. The CDR3 spans 13 residues. The V gene's germline CDR1 is SGDLS and CDR2 YYNGEE. CDR3 protein: CASSPGQLNIQYF. The CDR3 coding sequence is TGTGCCAGCAGCCCCGGACAGTTGAACATTCAGTACTTC.

Note on this clone: Other nucleotide sequences in the sample specify the same CDR3. CDR3 DNA: TGTGCCAGCAGTTATGGACGGGGCAATGAGCAGTTCTTC. Amino acid sequence: CASSYGRGNEQFF. V is TRBV6-5 and J is TRBJ2-1; tentative D call: TRBD2 (5 bases). Germline V gene sequence: CDR1 MNHEY, CDR2 SVGAGI. V was trimmed by 3 bases and J by 6 bases, leaving 9 bases between them. This CDR3 contains 13 residues.

Concerning this clone: The sample contains more than one DNA sequence encoding this CDR3. The rearrangement uses TRBV4-3 and TRBJ2-7; 10 nucleotides match TRBD1. The CDR3 is made up of 17 amino acids. Losses at the gene ends were 4 bases for V and 7 bases for J; bases not matched to a gene: 16. Germline lookup yields CDR1 LGHNA and CDR2 YSLEER. The CDR3 sequence is CASSPSPRQGATEEQYF. DNA for the CDR3: TGCGCCAGCAGCCCTTCCCCAAGACAGGGGGCCACAGAGGAGCAGTACTTC.

The V and J genes are TRBV19 and TRBJ1-2; D gene uncertain. V gave up 5 bases and J gave up 6 bases, with 10 bases separating them. This CDR3 region has 12 residues. The germline V gene has CDR1 LNHDA and CDR2 SQIVND (reference sequence). CDR3: CASSGERDGYTF. The CDR3 nucleotides read TGTGCCAGTAGTGGAGAGAGGGATGGCTACACCTTC.

The V call is TRBV28, the J call TRBJ2-7; 10 bases map to TRBD2. The V segment lost 5 bases and the J segment 4 bases; nucleotides outside the gene matches: 14. CDR1 and CDR2 (germline): MDHEN, SYDVKM. CDR3 length equals 17 residues. CDR3 sequence: CASSIRAGGPGVYEQYF. Here the CDR3 DNA reads TGTGCCAGCAGTATCAGAGCGGGAGGGCCTGGTGTTTACGAGCAGTACTTC. Filled out from reference TRBV28 and TRBJ2-7, the complete variable domain reads DVKVTQSSRYLVKRTGEKVFLECVQDMDHENMFWYRQDPGLGLRLIYFSYDVKMKEKGDIPEGYSVSREKKERFSLILESASTNQTSMYLCASSIRAGGPGVYEQYFGPGTRLTVT.

The chain has TRBV11-2 and TRBJ1-6, with D possibly TRBD1 on 5 matching bases. There are 15 residues in the CDR3. Germline lookup yields CDR1 SGHAT and CDR2 FQNNGV. The germline V and J ends were trimmed by 0 bases and 9 bases, with 12 bases remaining between them. The CDR3 here is CASSLEGGAGSPLHF. As DNA, the CDR3 is TGTGCCAGCAGCTTAGAGGGAGGGGCGGGTTCACCCCTCCACTTT.

The chain is built from TRBV10-3 and TRBJ2-7; 8 bases line up with TRBD1. Trimming removed 6 bases from V and 3 bases from J; junction bases left unmatched: 7. The CDR3 is made up of 14 amino acids. Per the germline V gene, CDR1 is ENHRY and CDR2 is SYGVKD. CDR3 loop: CAISRTGWCYEQYF. CDR3 nucleotides: TGTGCCATCAGCCGGACAGGGTGGTGCTACGAGCAGTACTTC.

This chain joins TRBV9 and TRBJ2-1; 10 nucleotides match TRBD2. The CDR3 length is 17 residues. The germline gives CDR1 SGDLS, CDR2 YYNGEE. After removal of 1 base from V and 1 base from J, the junction contained 5 bases not matched to a gene. The CDR3 DNA reads TGTGCCAGCAGCGTACTTAGCGGGGGGACGTCCTACAATGAGCAGTTCTTC. Protein: CASSVLSGGTSYNEQFF.

The J gene is TRBJ2-7, the V gene TRBV27; D is possibly TRBD2 (6 bases). Germline V lookup: CDR1 MNHEY, CDR2 SMNVEV (reference sequence). CDR3 length: 16 residues. The V gene lost 6 bases and the J gene lost 4 bases, with 22 bases spanning the gap. CDR3 sequence reads: CASSVTPGGSGYEQYF. The CDR3 DNA reads TGTGCCAGCAGCGTTACCCCTGGGGGGTCGGGTTACGAGCAGTACTTC.

V usage is TRBV28 and J usage is TRBJ1-4; 10 bases match TRBD1. The germline V gene encodes CDR1 MDHEN and CDR2 SYDVKM. Trimming cost V 4 bases and J 3 bases; bases outside gene matches: 2. The CDR3 runs 15 residues. CDR3 nucleotides: TGTGCCAGCAGTTCCGGACAGGGGGCTAATGAAAAACTGTTTTTT. Encoded protein: CASSSGQGANEKLFF.

V gene TRBV7-3 combines with J gene TRBJ1-5, with D perhaps TRBD1 (6 bases). The CDR3 loop spans 16 amino acids. The V end lost 3 bases, the J end lost 11 bases, and 23 bases lay between the germline ends. Germline assignment: CDR1 SGHTA and CDR2 FQGTGA. This chain's CDR3 is CASSFTGTPVSGAQHF. Written as DNA, the CDR3 is TGTGCCAGCAGCTTTACCGGGACACCGGTTTCTGGGGCCCAGCATTTT.

V usage is TRBV6-1 and J usage is TRBJ2-1; TRBD2 matches 9 bases. From germline, CDR1 is MNHNS and CDR2 SASEGT. The CDR3 loop spans 19 amino acids. V was clipped by 3 bases and J by 7 bases; unmatched bases: 19. The DNA of the CDR3 is TGTGCCAGCAGTGACCACCCAGTGTCCGGGACTAGCAGGGTAAATGAGCAGTTCTTC. It is translated as CASSDHPVSGTSRVNEQFF.

With respect to this clone: A junction boundary mismatches the germline segment, possibly from a read error. The gene calls are TRBV7-9 and TRBJ2-1; 9 bases match TRBD2. CDR3 length: 14 amino acids. Germline assignment: CDR1 SEHNR and CDR2 FQNEAQ (reference sequence). The CDR3 bases are TGTGCCAGCAGCATAGCGGGAGAATTCAATGAGCAGTTCTTC. Translation gives CASSIAGEFNEQFF.

This clone was detected only a few times. J is TRBJ2-2 and V is TRBV12-5, with 10 bases fitting TRBD1. Losses at the gene ends were 4 bases for V and 9 bases for J; bases not matched to a gene: 11. Germline-derived CDR1 and CDR2 are LGHNT and FRNRAP. This CDR3 contains 16 residues. The CDR3 sequence is CASGYIGTGVVRELFF. The CDR3 region has the DNA TGTGCTAGTGGTTATATCGGGACAGGGGTTGTCCGGGAGCTGTTTTTT.

The table lists this clone with a count of one. The V and J genes are TRBV27 and TRBJ2-3, with 10 bases aligning to TRBD1. Germline loops: CDR1 MNHEY, CDR2 SMNVEV (reference sequence). After removal of 5 bases from V and 2 bases from J, the junction contained 16 bases not matched to a gene. The CDR3 extends over 19 amino acids. The CDR3 loop is CASSTSDRGNNLFTDTQYF. CDR3 in DNA: TGTGCCAGCAGTACCTCGGACAGGGGGAATAACTTATTCACAGATACGCAGTATTTT.

This clone is a singleton in its sample. V gene TRBV27 combines with J gene TRBJ1-6; a weak D match, TRBD1 (6 bases). Germline CDR1 MNHEY, CDR2 SMNVEV (reference sequence). The V end lost 2 bases, the J end lost 0 bases, and 14 bases lay between the germline ends. CDR3 size: 18 residues. The CDR3 is CASSLGRTESSYNSPLHF. The CDR3 DNA reads TGTGCCAGCAGTTTAGGAAGGACAGAGAGCTCCTATAATTCACCCCTCCACTTT.

The CDR3 DNA reads as TGTGCCAGCAGCTTATCGAGGCACGAGCAGTACTTC. Amino acid sequence: CASSLSRHEQYF. This chain links TRBV7-2 with TRBJ2-7; D is unresolved. With 2 bases removed from V and 5 bases from J, the gap between germline ends came to 7 bases. The CDR3 is 12 residues long. Germline loops: CDR1 SGHTA, CDR2 FQGNSA.

The rearrangement uses TRBV19 and TRBJ1-5, with TRBD1 as a possible D gene (5 bases). V lost 5 bases and J lost 1, with 15 bases in between. This CDR3 has 16 amino acids. The germline CDR1 and CDR2 sequences are LNHDA and SQIVND (reference sequence). The CDR3 protein is CASSCRGRVSNQPQHF. The CDR3 region has the DNA TGTGCCAGTAGTTGCCGAGGCAGGGTCAGCAATCAGCCCCAGCATTTT.

The chain has TRBV28 and TRBJ1-5; D remains unclear. V gave up 3 bases and J gave up 4 bases, with 13 bases separating them. CDR3 length equals 15 residues. The germline V gene encodes CDR1 MDHEN and CDR2 SYDVKM. The CDR3 bases are TGTGCCAGCAGTTTCCAGGAACATTGTAATCAGCCCCAGCATTTT. Translating it yields CASSFQEHCNQPQHF.

J is TRBJ2-7 and V is TRBV5-1; TRBD2 matches 9 bases. V was pared by 2 bases and J by 2 bases, with 5 bases of the junction left unmatched. The germline V gene encodes CDR1 SGHRS and CDR2 YFSETQ. This CDR3 has 15 residues. The DNA for the CDR3 is TGCGCCAGCAGCTTCCTAGCGGGAACCCCCTACGAGCAGTACTTC. Protein: CASSFLAGTPYEQYF.

This sequence joins TRBV5-6 and TRBJ2-6; weak D call: TRBD1 (5 bases). The CDR3 has 17 amino acids. Germline V CDR1 and CDR2: SGHDT, YYEEEE. V was shortened by 4 bases and J by 4 bases, with 18 bases between the two germline ends. The CDR3 protein is CASSQHPTRAGANVLTF. In DNA form, the CDR3 reads TGTGCCAGCAGCCAACATCCAACCAGGGCCGGGGCCAACGTCCTGACTTTC.

The chain carries TRBV7-2 and TRBJ2-7; 10 nucleotides agree with TRBD2. Germline loops: CDR1 SGHTA, CDR2 FQGNSA. J lost 3 bases, V lost 1 base, and 3 bases had no gene match. The CDR3 has 15 residues. CDR3 in DNA: TGTGCCAGCAGCTTAGTTCCTAGCGGGGGCTACGAGCAGTACTTC. Its translation: CASSLVPSGGYEQYF.

This chain joins TRBV28 and TRBJ1-5; 10 nucleotides line up with TRBD1. CDR1 is MDHEN and CDR2 is SYDVKM in the germline V gene. This CDR3 spans 16 amino acids. V was pared by 8 bases and J by 8 bases, with 15 bases of the junction left unmatched. DNA of the CDR3: TGTGCCAGCGGACCCGACAGGGGGCGCGTTTGGAAGCCCCAGCATTTT. Its protein product is CASGPDRGRVWKPQHF.

The rearrangement links TRBV6-4 to TRBJ2-1, with D maybe TRBD2 (5 bases). In germline, CDR1 is MRHNA, CDR2 SNTAGT. CDR3 size: 16 residues. With 8 bases removed from V and 0 bases from J, the gap between germline ends came to 17 bases. This chain's CDR3 is CASSPGGRSSYNEQFF. The DNA for the CDR3 is TGTGCCAGCTCCCCTGGAGGCAGGAGCTCCTACAATGAGCAGTTCTTC.

The chain uses TRBV12-2 and TRBJ1-5; whether TRBD1, the table's D call, matches the DNA was not checked. TRBV12-2 is a pseudogene segment. This CDR3 spans 15 amino acids. In DNA form, the CDR3 reads TGTGCAAGTCGCTTATCCCGGGACAGGGATCAGCCCCAGCATTTT. Translation: CASRLSRDRDQPQHF.

V and J are TRBV28 and TRBJ1-2; 7 nucleotides align to TRBD1. The CDR3 length is 15 residues. J was trimmed by 0 bases and V by 5 bases; bases with no gene match: 6. CDR1 is MDHEN and CDR2 is SYDVKM in the germline V gene. CDR3 in amino acids: CASSHDRVANYGYTF. The CDR3 region has the DNA TGTGCCAGCAGTCACGACAGGGTCGCTAACTATGGCTACACCTTC.

The CDR3 sequence: CASSYGQGYGYTF. In DNA, the CDR3 is TGTGCCAGCAGCTATGGACAGGGCTATGGCTACACCTTC. The chain has TRBV28 and TRBJ1-2, with 8 nucleotides matching TRBD1. Germline assignment: CDR1 MDHEN and CDR2 SYDVKM. The CDR3 totals 13 residues. V shed 6 bases and J 4 bases; nucleotides not matched to a gene: 4.